The TCR beta chain under discussion was sequenced for a study of cytomegalovirus exposure and HLA in healthy donors. The PCR employed 60 Vbeta primers together with 13 Jbeta primers. Source study methods: Later reanalysis found 80 million or so unique TCR beta chains, around 10 million of them shared. Method: immunoSEQ multiplex PCR; TCRdb's copy keeps in-frame clones and lacks some. The V and J calls and clone size are taken from that table; D and trimming were inferred from the DNA. Of 170,000 or so clones in the sample, 84% were seen once. Study-wide results and caveats: A later analysis by the authors found several of the most significant clusters apparently linked to common viral pathogens. In a later analysis, a missense DCLRE1C variant was linked to TCR beta V- and J-gene trimming. Later, TCR association rates were found to vary by HLA locus, highest for DRB1 and lowest for HLA-C.

A remark on this clone: No antigen is known for it.

The CDR3 runs to 16 residues. With 0 bases removed from V and 1 base from J, the gap between germline ends came to 12 bases. The V gene's germline CDR1 is MGHRA and CDR2 YSYEKL. The source material was PBMCs. The source of this sequence is a man between 18 and 35 years old in good health and CMV-seronegative. This chain links TRBV4-1 with TRBJ1-1, with a weak D call TRBD1 (6 bases). CDR3 sequence reads: CASSQDNRAANTEAFF. The CDR3 DNA follows: TGCGCCAGCAGCCAAGATAACAGGGCGGCGAACACTGAAGCTTTCTTT.